One and the same sample provided the 26 T cell receptor beta chains below, sequenced in a study of early T cells in non-severe SARS-CoV-2 infection. TCRdb re-called the 5' RACE reads with MiXCR, one entry per CDR3 protein. The table records around 80,000 distinct CDR3 sequences, approximately 10% of them present only once. Sequenced here: whole blood, sampled at baseline. The source is an adult who was a healthcare worker with PCR-confirmed SARS-CoV-2 infection or an uninfected control (not recorded which).

The V and J genes are TRBV28 and TRBJ2-1; 8 nucleotides align to TRBD2. Germline assignment: CDR1 MDHEN and CDR2 SYDVKM. J gave up 6 bases and V 5 bases, and 15 bases lay outside the gene matches. The length of the CDR3 is 17 residues. The chain's CDR3 is CASSLSPGLGSPNEQFF. The DNA of the CDR3 is TGTGCCAGCAGTCTATCACCGGGACTAGGATCTCCCAATGAGCAGTTCTTC.

In its sample, this clonotype was seen many times. The V gene is TRBV7-9, the J gene TRBJ1-2; TRBD1 is a possible D gene (5 bases). The CDR3 totals 13 residues. With 7 bases removed from V and 6 bases from J, the gap between germline ends came to 15 bases. Germline V gene lookup returns CDR1 SEHNR and CDR2 FQNEAQ (reference sequence). CDR3 sequence reads: CASTDWGRDGYTF. The DNA of the CDR3 is TGTGCCAGCACGGACTGGGGCCGAGATGGCTACACCTTC.

The chain carries TRBV6-5 and TRBJ2-3; 14 nucleotides line up with TRBD2. V lost 5 bases and J lost 10; bases outside the gene matches: 8. The CDR3 is 15 amino acids. The germline V gene has CDR1 MNHEY and CDR2 SVGAGI. This chain's CDR3 is CASSLTSGGASSQYF. CDR3 DNA sequence: TGTGCCAGCAGTCTGACTAGCGGGGGGGCTAGTTCGCAGTATTTT.

This sequence joins TRBV28 and TRBJ2-7, with D possibly TRBD1 on 6 matching bases. Trimming removed 7 bases at V and 3 bases at J, with 13 bases between. Germline CDR1 and CDR2: MDHEN and SYDVKM. This CDR3 is 13 amino acids long. The CDR3 DNA reads TGTGCCAGCACCAGGGGCAGACTCTACGAGCAGTACTTC. Amino acid sequence: CASTRGRLYEQYF.

This clonotype was seen more than once but under ten times. The gene calls are TRBV12-3 or TRBV12-4 and TRBJ1-1; D is uncertain. The ends were cut back, 2 bases at V and 6 bases at J, with 13 bases in the middle. The CDR3 covers 14 residues. The CDR3 sequence: CASSLMRMAPEAFF. The DNA of the CDR3 is TGTGCCAGCAGTTTAATGCGGATGGCCCCTGAAGCTTTCTTT.

This clonotype was observed at least ten times. The chain employs TRBV6-5 and TRBJ2-3, with D perhaps TRBD1 (6 bases). The V end lost 0 bases, the J end lost 2 bases, and 9 bases lay between the germline ends. Germline V gene sequence: CDR1 MNHEY, CDR2 SVGAGI. This CDR3 is 15 amino acids long. The CDR3 bases are TGTGCCAGCAGTTACTCCGGACAGCTCACAGATACGCAGTATTTT. Protein product: CASSYSGQLTDTQYF.

DNA of the CDR3: TGCGCCAGCAGCCAACTAGACATTTTCTCCTACAATGAGCAGTTCTTC. This sequence encodes CASSQLDIFSYNEQFF. The V call is TRBV4-1, the J call TRBJ2-1; D call uncertain. This CDR3 is 16 amino acids long. The V gene's germline CDR1 is MGHRA and CDR2 YSYEKL. V shed 2 bases and J shed 0 bases, with 11 bases lying between them.

The chain recombines TRBV6-6 with TRBJ1-5; no definite D call. V was trimmed by 3 bases and J by 4 bases, leaving 13 bases between them. The CDR3 is 15 amino acids. Looked up from germline, CDR1 is MNHNY and CDR2 is SVGAGI (reference sequence). The CDR3 protein is CASSYSDVWNQPQHF. Written as DNA, the CDR3 is TGTGCCAGCAGTTATTCGGACGTTTGGAATCAGCCCCAGCATTTT.

The chain couples TRBV19 to TRBJ1-5, with 8 bases fitting TRBD1. Trimming removed 4 bases from V and 6 bases from J; junction bases left unmatched: 8. In germline, CDR1 is LNHDA, CDR2 SQIVND (reference sequence). The CDR3 is made up of 15 amino acids. For the CDR3, the DNA is TGTGCCAGTAGTAGTTCAGGGGGCGCAGCTCAGCCCCAGCATTTT. This codes for CASSSSGGAAQPQHF.

The table lists this clonotype with a few counts. The chain recombines TRBV6-6 with TRBJ2-3; D possibly corresponds to TRBD1 (6 bases). The CDR3 consists of 17 residues. Between the trimmed V and J ends, which lost 10 bases and 0 bases, there was a span of 23 bases. CDR1 is MNHNY, CDR2 SVGAGI, per germline (reference sequence). CDR3 sequence (DNA): TGTGCCACGAGGGCCAACCTCTTAGGGACAAGCACAGATACGCAGTATTTT. It yields the protein CATRANLLGTSTDTQYF.

This clonotype was seen many times. The chain links TRBV20-1 to TRBJ2-7; D gene uncertain. The CDR3 is 12 residues long. Germline loops: CDR1 DFQATT, CDR2 SNEGSKA (reference sequence). The V and J ends lost 6 bases and 3 bases respectively, with 12 bases between them. The CDR3 loop is CSARNDGYEQYF. CDR3 DNA sequence: TGCAGTGCCAGAAATGACGGCTACGAGCAGTACTTC.

The rearrangement links TRBV9 to TRBJ2-1; a possible D gene is TRBD1 (6 bases). V lost 0 bases to trimming and J lost 6 bases, with 13 bases between them. Germline CDR1 reads SGDLS; CDR2 reads YYNGEE. CDR3 length: 15 residues. CDR3 coding DNA: TGTGCCAGCAGCGTAGATTCAGGGGTTTTCAATGAGCAGTTCTTC. Its translation is CASSVDSGVFNEQFF.

Only a few counts were recorded for this clonotype. This chain connects TRBV7-3 to TRBJ2-3, with 9 bases matching TRBD2. After removal of 5 bases from V and 8 bases from J, the junction contained 8 bases not matched to a gene. The CDR3 covers 14 residues. Germline CDR1 SGHTA, CDR2 FQGTGA. CDR3 amino acids: CASSPGTSFFTQYF. CDR3 nucleotides: TGTGCCAGCAGCCCCGGGACTAGCTTTTTTACGCAGTATTTT. The variable domain in full, with the rest retrieved from reference TRBV7-3 and TRBJ2-3, is GAGVSQTPSNKVTEKGKYVELRCDPISGHTALYWYRQSLGQGPEFLIYFQGTGAADDSGLPNDRFFAVRPEGSVSTLKIQRTERGDSAVYLCASSPGTSFFTQYFGPGTRLTVL.

The V gene is TRBV10-2, the J gene TRBJ2-7; the match to TRBD2 covers 7 bases. The junction had 5 bases not matched to a gene; V was cut back by 6 bases and J by 3 bases. The CDR3 is made up of 13 amino acids. Germline CDR1 WSHSY, CDR2 SAAADI. The CDR3 sequence: CASSSSGVYEQYF. CDR3 bases: TGCGCCAGCAGCTCCAGCGGGGTCTACGAGCAGTACTTC.

This clonotype was detected only a few times. This rearrangement joins TRBV7-3 to TRBJ2-3; D remains ambiguous. V was pared by 5 bases and J by 0 bases, with 9 bases between. Per germline, CDR1 SGHTA and CDR2 FQGTGA. The CDR3 has 14 amino acids. CDR3 in amino acids: CASSRGPSTDTQYF. The CDR3 DNA follows: TGTGCCAGCAGCCGTGGACCGAGCACAGATACGCAGTATTTT.

This clonotype was detected many times. J is TRBJ1-3 and V is TRBV20-1; no reliable D call. There are 13 residues in the CDR3. Trimming removed 3 bases at V and 0 bases at J, with 6 bases between. Germline CDR1 reads DFQATT; CDR2 reads SNEGSKA (reference sequence). CDR3 residues: CSASQASGNTIYF. The CDR3 DNA reads TGCAGTGCTAGCCAGGCCTCTGGAAACACCATATATTTT.

The chain combines TRBV3-1 with TRBJ1-2; D might be TRBD1 (5 bases). This CDR3 comprises 13 residues. Trimming removed 6 bases from V and 8 bases from J, with 16 bases in between. The germline V gene encodes CDR1 LGHDT and CDR2 YNNKEL (reference sequence). CDR3 nucleotide sequence: TGTGCCAGCAGTCCCCGACAGCCGACGGGCTACACCTTC. Its translation: CASSPRQPTGYTF.

The chain recombines TRBV5-1 with TRBJ2-2, with D possibly called TRBD1 or TRBD2 (5 bases each). CDR3 length equals 15 residues. From germline, CDR1 is SGHRS and CDR2 YFSETQ. Trimming removed 0 bases at V and 3 bases at J, with 9 bases between. Here the CDR3 reads CASSLAGLDTGELFF. CDR3 sequence (DNA): TGCGCCAGCAGCTTGGCGGGGCTGGACACCGGGGAGCTGTTTTTT. Drawing the rest from reference TRBV5-1 and TRBJ2-2, the complete variable domain is KAGVTQTPRYLIKTRGQQVTLSCSPISGHRSVSWYQQTPGQGLQFLFEYFSETQRNKGNFPGRFSGRQFSNSRSEMNVSTLELGDSALYLCASSLAGLDTGELFFGEGSRLTVL.

The rearrangement uses TRBV5-4 and TRBJ2-1; 12 positions match TRBD2. This CDR3 is built from 18 residues. In germline, CDR1 is SGHNT, CDR2 YYREEE (reference sequence). J gave up 0 bases and V 0 bases, and 4 bases lay outside the gene matches. DNA for the CDR3: TGTGCCAGCAGCTTGGGACTAGCGGGGGCGAGCTCCTACAATGAGCAGTTCTTC. Residues: CASSLGLAGASSYNEQFF.

This clonotype occurred a few times. The chain couples TRBV18 to TRBJ2-7, with 8 bases fitting TRBD2. This CDR3 spans 17 amino acids. The germline V gene encodes CDR1 KGHSH and CDR2 LQKENI. V lost 2 bases, J lost 6 bases, and 15 bases stayed unmatched. CDR3 nucleotide sequence: TGTGCCAGCTCACCAGGCTCCTTTGGGACTAGGGCCCCCGAGCAGTACTTC. Protein product: CASSPGSFGTRAPEQYF.

The chain employs TRBV20-1 and TRBJ2-7; D uncertain. The CDR3 sequence is 12 residues long. V lost 2 bases and J lost 0, with 5 bases in between. The germline gives CDR1 DFQATT, CDR2 SNEGSKA (reference sequence). The CDR3: CSARLGSYEQYF. The CDR3 nucleotides read TGCAGTGCTAGATTGGGCTCCTACGAGCAGTACTTC.

This clonotype was detected only a few times. This sequence joins TRBV5-1 and TRBJ1-4; possibly TRBD1 for D (6 bases). This CDR3 contains 12 residues. Germline assignment: CDR1 SGHRS and CDR2 YFSETQ. Deletions cut 3 bases from V and 17 bases from J, with 17 bases between. The CDR3 is CASSYLWDNAFF. The CDR3, as DNA: TGCGCCAGCAGCTACCTCTGGGACAACGCATTTTTT.

This clonotype occurred a few times. The rearrangement joins TRBV6-5 to TRBJ1-2, with no clear D. V shed 5 bases and J shed 0 bases, with 16 bases lying between them. The CDR3 has 16 residues. Germline CDR1 is MNHEY and CDR2 is SVGAGI. Here the CDR3 DNA reads TGTGCCAGCAGTGCAAGGGCGGCCAACCCTAACTATGGCTACACCTTC. Amino acids: CASSARAANPNYGYTF.

This clonotype was observed a few times. The gene calls are TRBV9 and TRBJ2-5; D unresolved. Trimming cost V 1 base and J 5 bases, with 12 bases left between them. The CDR3 covers 14 residues. CDR1 SGDLS and CDR2 YYNGEE come from the germline V gene. CDR3: CASSVYLRRETQYF. The CDR3 bases are TGTGCCAGCAGCGTATACCTACGCCGGGAGACCCAGTACTTC.

This clonotype showed up many times. This chain joins TRBV5-1 and TRBJ2-1, with D maybe TRBD2 (6 bases). The CDR3 has 14 residues. CDR1 is SGHRS, CDR2 YFSETQ, per germline. Deletions cut 3 bases from V and 7 bases from J, with 14 bases between. The chain's CDR3 is CASSSGLLGNEQFF. In DNA, the CDR3 is TGCGCCAGCAGCTCAGGACTACTTGGAAATGAGCAGTTCTTC.

This clonotype was counted only a few times. The rearrangement uses TRBV2 and TRBJ1-5; 7 bases match TRBD1. The CDR3 sequence is 14 residues long. The junction had 3 bases not matched to a gene; V was cut back by 6 bases and J by 1 base. The germline V gene has CDR1 SNHLY and CDR2 FYNNEI. The CDR3 nucleotides are TGTGCCAGCAGCGAGGACAGGAGCAATCAGCCCCAGCATTTT. Protein: CASSEDRSNQPQHF.